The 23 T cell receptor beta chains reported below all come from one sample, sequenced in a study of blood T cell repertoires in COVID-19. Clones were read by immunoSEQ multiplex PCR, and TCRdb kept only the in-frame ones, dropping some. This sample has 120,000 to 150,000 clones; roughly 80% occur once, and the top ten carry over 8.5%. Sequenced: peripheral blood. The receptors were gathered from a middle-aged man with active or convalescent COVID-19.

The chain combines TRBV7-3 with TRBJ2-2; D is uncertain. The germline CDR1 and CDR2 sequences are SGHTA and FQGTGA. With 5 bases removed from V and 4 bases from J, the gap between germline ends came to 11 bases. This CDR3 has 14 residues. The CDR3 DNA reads TGTGCCAGCAGCCCCAAGACTGTCACCGGGGAGCTGTTTTTT. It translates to CASSPKTVTGELFF.

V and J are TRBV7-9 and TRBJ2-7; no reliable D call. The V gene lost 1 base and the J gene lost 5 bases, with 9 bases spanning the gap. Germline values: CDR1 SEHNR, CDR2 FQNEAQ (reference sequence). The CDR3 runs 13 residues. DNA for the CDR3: TGTGCCAGCAGCTTAGAACCTAATCACGAGCAGTACTTC. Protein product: CASSLEPNHEQYF. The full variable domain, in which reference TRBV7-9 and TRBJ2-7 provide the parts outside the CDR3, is DTGVSQNPRHKITKRGQNVTFRCDPISEHNRLYWYRQTLGQGPEFLTYFQNEAQLEKSRLLSDRFSAERPKGSFSTLEIQRTEQGDSAMYLCASSLEPNHEQYFGPGTRLTVT.

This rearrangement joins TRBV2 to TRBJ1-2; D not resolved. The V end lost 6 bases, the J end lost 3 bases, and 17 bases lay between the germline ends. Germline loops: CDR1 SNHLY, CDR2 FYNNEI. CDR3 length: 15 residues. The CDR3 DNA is TGTGCCAGCAGCGTGACCCGCGGGCGATACTATGGCTACACCTTC. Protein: CASSVTRGRYYGYTF. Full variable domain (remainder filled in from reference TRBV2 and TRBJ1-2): EPEVTQTPSHQVTQMGQEVILRCVPISNHLYFYWYRQILGQKVEFLVSFYNNEISEKSEIFDDQFSVERPDGSNFTLKIRSTKLEDSAMYFCASSVTRGRYYGYTFGSGTRLTVV.

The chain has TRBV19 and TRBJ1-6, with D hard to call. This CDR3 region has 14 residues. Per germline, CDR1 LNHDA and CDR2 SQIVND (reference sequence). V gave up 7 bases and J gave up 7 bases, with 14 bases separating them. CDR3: CASTPGRRNSPLHF. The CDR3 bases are TGTGCCAGTACCCCAGGCAGGAGGAATTCACCCCTCCACTTT.

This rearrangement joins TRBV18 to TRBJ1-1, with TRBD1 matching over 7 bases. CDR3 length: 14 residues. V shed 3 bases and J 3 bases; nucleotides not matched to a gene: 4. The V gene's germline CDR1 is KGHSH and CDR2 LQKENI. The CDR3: CASSPTGPDTEAFF. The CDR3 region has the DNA TGTGCCAGCTCACCGACAGGGCCGGACACTGAAGCTTTCTTT.

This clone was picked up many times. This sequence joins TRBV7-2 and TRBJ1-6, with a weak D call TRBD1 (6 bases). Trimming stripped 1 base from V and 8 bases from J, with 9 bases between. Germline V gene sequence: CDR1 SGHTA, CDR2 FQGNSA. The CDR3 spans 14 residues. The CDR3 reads CASSLGQGYSPLHF. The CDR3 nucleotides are TGTGCCAGCAGCTTAGGGCAGGGGTATTCACCCCTCCACTTT.

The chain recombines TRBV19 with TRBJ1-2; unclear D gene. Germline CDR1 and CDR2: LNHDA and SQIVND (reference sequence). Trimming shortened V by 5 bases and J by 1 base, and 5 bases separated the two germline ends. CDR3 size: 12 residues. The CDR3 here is CASSPLNYGYTF. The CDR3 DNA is TGTGCCAGTAGTCCACTTAACTATGGCTACACCTTC. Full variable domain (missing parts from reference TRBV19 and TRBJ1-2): DGGITQSPKYLFRKEGQNVTLSCEQNLNHDAMYWYRQDPGQGLRLIYYSQIVNDFQKGDIAEGYSVSREKKESFPLTVTSAQKNPTAFYLCASSPLNYGYTFGSGTRLTVV.

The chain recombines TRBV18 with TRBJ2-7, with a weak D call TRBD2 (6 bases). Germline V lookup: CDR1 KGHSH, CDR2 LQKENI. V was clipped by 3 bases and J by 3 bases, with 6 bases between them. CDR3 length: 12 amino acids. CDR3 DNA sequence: TGTGCCAGCTCACCGGAGGGCTACGAGCAGTACTTC. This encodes CASSPEGYEQYF.

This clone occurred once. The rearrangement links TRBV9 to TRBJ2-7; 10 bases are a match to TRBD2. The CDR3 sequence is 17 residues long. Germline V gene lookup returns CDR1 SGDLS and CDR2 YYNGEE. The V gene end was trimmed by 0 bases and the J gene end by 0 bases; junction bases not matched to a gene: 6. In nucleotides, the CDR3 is TGTGCCAGCAGCGTAGTAGCGGGAGGCCCAGACTCCTACGAGCAGTACTTC. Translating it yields CASSVVAGGPDSYEQYF.

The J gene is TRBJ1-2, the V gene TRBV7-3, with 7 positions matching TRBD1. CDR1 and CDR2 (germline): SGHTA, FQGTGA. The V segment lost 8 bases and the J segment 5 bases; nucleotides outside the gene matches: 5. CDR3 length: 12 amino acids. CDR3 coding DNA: TGTGCCAGCGGAGACAGGGTGTATGGCTACACCTTC. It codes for CASGDRVYGYTF.

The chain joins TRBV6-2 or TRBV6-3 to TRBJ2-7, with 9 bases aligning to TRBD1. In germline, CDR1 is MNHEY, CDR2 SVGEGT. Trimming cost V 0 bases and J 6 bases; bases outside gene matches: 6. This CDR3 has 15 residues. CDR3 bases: TGTGCCAGCAGTTACTCCGGGGACAGGGACGCCGAGCAGTACTTC. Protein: CASSYSGDRDAEQYF.

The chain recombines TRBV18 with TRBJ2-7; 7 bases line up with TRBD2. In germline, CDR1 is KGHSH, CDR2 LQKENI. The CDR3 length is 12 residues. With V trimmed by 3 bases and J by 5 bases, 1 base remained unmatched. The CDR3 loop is CASSPLADEQYF. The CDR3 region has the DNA TGTGCCAGCTCACCCCTAGCGGACGAGCAGTACTTC.

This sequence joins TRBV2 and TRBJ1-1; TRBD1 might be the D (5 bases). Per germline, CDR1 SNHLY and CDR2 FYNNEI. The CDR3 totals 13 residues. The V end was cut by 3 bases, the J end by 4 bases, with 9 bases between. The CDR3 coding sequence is TGTGCCAGCAGTGACGACGGGGGCACTGAAGCTTTCTTT. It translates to CASSDDGGTEAFF.

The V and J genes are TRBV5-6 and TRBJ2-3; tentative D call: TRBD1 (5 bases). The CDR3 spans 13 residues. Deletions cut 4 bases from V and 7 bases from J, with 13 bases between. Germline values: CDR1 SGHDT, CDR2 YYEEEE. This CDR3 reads CASSGTDSYTQYF. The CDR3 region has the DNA TGTGCCAGCAGCGGTACAGACAGTTATACGCAGTATTTT.

CDR3 in DNA: TGTGCCAGCAGGGACAGGGGGCTTTCGAGCAATCAGCCCCAGCATTTT. Encoded protein: CASRDRGLSSNQPQHF. The V and J genes are TRBV28 and TRBJ1-5; 11 bases are a match to TRBD1. The trim removed 6 bases at V and 1 base at J, leaving 5 bases unmatched. Germline V gene lookup returns CDR1 MDHEN and CDR2 SYDVKM. This CDR3 has 16 amino acids.

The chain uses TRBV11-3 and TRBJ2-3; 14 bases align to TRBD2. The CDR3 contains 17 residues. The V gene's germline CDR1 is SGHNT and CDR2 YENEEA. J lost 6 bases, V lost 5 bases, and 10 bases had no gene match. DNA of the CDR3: TGTGCCAGCAGCCCGGGGACTAGCGGGAGATTTTTGGATACGCAGTATTTT. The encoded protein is CASSPGTSGRFLDTQYF. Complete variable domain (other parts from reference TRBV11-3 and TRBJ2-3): EAGVVQSPRYKIIEKKQPVAFWCNPISGHNTLYWYLQNLGQGPELLIRYENEEAVDDSQLPKDRFSAERLKGVDSTLKIQPAELGDSAVYLCASSPGTSGRFLDTQYFGPGTRLTVL.

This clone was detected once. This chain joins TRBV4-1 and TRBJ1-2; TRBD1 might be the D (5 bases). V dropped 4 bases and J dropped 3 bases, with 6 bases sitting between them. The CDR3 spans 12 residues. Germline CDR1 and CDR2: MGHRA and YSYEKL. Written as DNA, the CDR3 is TGCGCCAGCAGCCTAGGGGACTATGGCTACACCTTC. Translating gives CASSLGDYGYTF.

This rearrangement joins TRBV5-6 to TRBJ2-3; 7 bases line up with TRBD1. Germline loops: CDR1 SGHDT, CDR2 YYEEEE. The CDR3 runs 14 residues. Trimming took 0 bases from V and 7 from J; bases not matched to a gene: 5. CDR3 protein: CASSLGGGQHTQYF. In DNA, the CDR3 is TGTGCCAGCAGCTTGGGAGGGGGCCAGCATACGCAGTATTTT.

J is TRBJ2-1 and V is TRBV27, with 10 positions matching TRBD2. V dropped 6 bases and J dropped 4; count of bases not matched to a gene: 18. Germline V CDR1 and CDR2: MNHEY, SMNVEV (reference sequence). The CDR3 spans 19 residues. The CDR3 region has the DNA TGTGCCAGCAGACCCCCCATAGTTGCTAGCGGGAGTTTATACAATGAGCAGTTCTTC. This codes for CASRPPIVASGSLYNEQFF.

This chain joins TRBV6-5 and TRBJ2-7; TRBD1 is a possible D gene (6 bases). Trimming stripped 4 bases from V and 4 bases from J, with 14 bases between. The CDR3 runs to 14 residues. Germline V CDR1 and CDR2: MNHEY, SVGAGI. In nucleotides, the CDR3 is TGTGCCAGCAGTTCCCCAGGGGTCCCTTACGAGCAGTACTTC. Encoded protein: CASSSPGVPYEQYF.

The CDR3 DNA sequence: TGCAGCGTTCGGCAGGGCCGGACTGAAGCTTTCTTT. Translation: CSVRQGRTEAFF. The chain combines TRBV29-1 with TRBJ1-1; D might be TRBD1 (5 bases). CDR1 and CDR2 (germline): SQVTM, ANQGSEA. This CDR3 is built from 12 residues. The germline V and J ends were trimmed by 5 bases and 5 bases, with 12 bases remaining between them.

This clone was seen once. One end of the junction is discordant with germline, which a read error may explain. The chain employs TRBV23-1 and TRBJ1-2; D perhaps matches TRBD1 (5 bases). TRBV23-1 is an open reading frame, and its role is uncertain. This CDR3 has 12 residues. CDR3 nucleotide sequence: TGCGCCAGCAGTCAATGTCGGGAGTGGGGGATCTTC. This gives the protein CASSQCREWGIF.

In nucleotides, the CDR3 is TGTGCCAGCAGTCGTAGGGGCAGCCCTAACTATGGCTACACCTTC. Amino acids: CASSRRGSPNYGYTF. The V and J genes are TRBV28 and TRBJ1-2; possibly TRBD1 for D (5 bases). Per the germline V gene, CDR1 is MDHEN and CDR2 is SYDVKM. The CDR3 extends over 15 amino acids. The V and J ends lost 5 bases and 0 bases respectively, with 13 bases between them.